The rows below give T cell receptor beta chains drawn from one sample of a study of cytomegalovirus exposure and HLA in healthy donors. TCRdb's copy holds only in-frame clones and misses some; the assay was immunoSEQ multiplex PCR. Altogether over 70,000 clones are present, about 87% being singletons, with the ten largest covering around 4%. The specimen was PBMCs. The receptors originated from a woman younger than 35 in good health and CMV-seropositive. Both conserved end residues are part of each CDR3. The D gene is left open where the match is weak. Some rows have no size entry. The others give once, few or many, or a class for an expanded clone.

j_call	clone_size	d_call	v_call	cdr3_nt	cdr3_aa
TRBJ2-1	NA	TRBD2	TRBV30	TGTGCCTGGACCCATCCTAGCGGGGGGAACAATGAGCAGTTCTTC	CAWTHPSGGNNEQFF
TRBJ1-1	NA	TRBD1	TRBV7-8	TGTGCCAGCAGCACTCGACAGGGAATGAACACTGAAGCTTTCTTT	CASSTRQGMNTEAFF
TRBJ2-5	NA	TRBD1	TRBV15	TGTGCCACCAGCAGAGGGGGGGGACAGGGGAAAGAGACCCAGTACTTC	CATSRGGGQGKETQYF
TRBJ2-1	NA	TRBD2	TRBV6-4	TGTGCCAGCAGTGACTCGGAGCGGGGTGAGCAGTTCTTC	CASSDSERGEQFF
TRBJ1-1	NA	NA	TRBV19	TGTGCCAGTAGTATACCGGGTGGAGGCGCTGAAGCTTTCTTT	CASSIPGGGAEAFF
TRBJ2-3	once	TRBD2	TRBV4-1	TGCGCCAGCAGCCAAGAGCCGACTAGCGGGGGGGCCGTTGCAGATACGCAGTATTTT	CASSQEPTSGGAVADTQYF
TRBJ2-7	NA	TRBD2	TRBV27	TGTGCCAGCAGACGGGGACTAGCGTCCCACGAGCAGTACTTC	CASRRGLASHEQYF
TRBJ2-3	NA	TRBD2	TRBV9	TGTGCCAGCAGCGTAACGGGGAGGGTGGGCACAGATACGCAGTATTTT	CASSVTGRVGTDTQYF
TRBJ2-3	NA	NA	TRBV2	TGTGCCAGCAGTGACCGGGCTAGCTTCCCAGATACGCAGTATTTT	CASSDRASFPDTQYF
TRBJ2-1	NA	TRBD2	TRBV5-4	TGTGCCAGCAGCGTCCTTGGCGGGAGGCAATATGAGCAGTTCTTC	CASSVLGGRQYEQFF
TRBJ2-6	NA	NA	TRBV25-1	TGTGCCAGCAGTGAATTTAGCACGGGAGTCGCGGGGGCCAACGTCCTGACTTTC	CASSEFSTGVAGANVLTF
TRBJ2-2	NA	TRBD1	TRBV18	TGTGCCAGCTCACAGACAGGGGGCAAGAACACCGGGGAGCTGTTTTTT	CASSQTGGKNTGELFF
TRBJ2-3	NA	TRBD2	TRBV6-1	TGTGCCAGCAGTGAAGTTAGCGGGAGTTCAGATACGCAGTATTTT	CASSEVSGSSDTQYF
TRBJ1-4	NA	NA	TRBV5-5	TGTGCCAGCAGCTTGGAAAACAGCGGCCTGTCGGAAAAACTGTTTTTT	CASSLENSGLSEKLFF
TRBJ2-7	NA	NA	TRBV9	TGTGCCAGCAGCGTAAGGGGGGACAGCTCCTACGAGCAGTACTTC	CASSVRGDSSYEQYF
TRBJ2-7	once	NA	TRBV29-1	TGCAGCGTTGAAGATCCGGGGACTGCTTCCTACGAGCAGTACTTC	CSVEDPGTASYEQYF
TRBJ2-3	NA	NA	TRBV9	TGTGCCAGCAGCGTTACGGTAGATACGCAGTATTTT	CASSVTVDTQYF
TRBJ2-3	NA	TRBD2	TRBV27	TGTGCCAGCACCCCTGGACTAGCGGCGCGCTTTAGCACAGATACGCAGTATTTT	CASTPGLAARFSTDTQYF
TRBJ1-3	NA	NA	TRBV5-1	TGCGCCAGCAGCCCCGGGACATCTGGAAACACCATATATTTT	CASSPGTSGNTIYF
TRBJ1-1	NA	NA	TRBV28	TGTGCCAGCAGTTTAACGAGGACTGAAGCTTTCTTT	CASSLTRTEAFF
TRBJ2-2	NA	NA	TRBV10-3	TGTGCCATCAGTGAGTCAGACGGGGGGGAGCTGTTTTTT	CAISESDGGELFF
TRBJ2-5	few	NA	TRBV29-1	TGCAGCGTTTTAGGAGGGGCCAGGGAGACCCAGTACTTC	CSVLGGARETQYF
TRBJ2-2	NA	NA	TRBV19	TGTGCCAGTAGTGTGGCGGAAGGGAACACCGGGGAGCTGTTTTTT	CASSVAEGNTGELFF
TRBJ2-7	NA	TRBD2	TRBV4-1	TGCGCCAGCAGCCAAGAGTCTAGCGGGAGCAGAGTGCAGTACTTC	CASSQESSGSRVQYF
TRBJ1-5	NA	TRBD1	TRBV28	TGTGCCAGCAGTCCAGCAGGGGGGATGTGGAATCAGCCCCAGCATTTT	CASSPAGGMWNQPQHF
TRBJ2-7	NA	NA	TRBV4-2	TGTGCCAGCAGCCCAGAGCACCCAGTGGGGGGATCATCCTACGAGCAGTACTTC	CASSPEHPVGGSSYEQYF
TRBJ2-1	NA	NA	TRBV4-3	TGCGCCAGCAGCCAAGCCCGGGGGGCGTTGAATGAGCAGTTCTTC	CASSQARGALNEQFF
TRBJ1-3	NA	TRBD1	TRBV18	TGTGCCAGCTCACCGGGACAGATAAGAAACACCATATATTTT	CASSPGQIRNTIYF
TRBJ2-5	many	NA	TRBV6-1	TGTGCCAGCATTATTGGGACTCCCGGGGGAGAGACCCAGTACTTC	CASIIGTPGGETQYF
TRBJ2-1	NA	TRBD2	TRBV10-3	TGTGCCCTAAGTAGCGGGAGGGAATACAATGAGCAGTTCTTC	CALSSGREYNEQFF
TRBJ2-7	NA	TRBD1	TRBV7-9	TGTGCCAGCAGCTTGGACAGGGGAGCCTACGAGCAGTACTTC	CASSLDRGAYEQYF
TRBJ2-7	NA	TRBD2	TRBV9	TGTGCCAGCAGCGCCCTAACTAGCGGGGGTTCCTACGAGCAGTACTTC	CASSALTSGGSYEQYF
TRBJ2-1	NA	NA	TRBV4-3	TGCGCCAGCAGCCAAGACAGTCAGGGAGGCTACAATGAGCAGTTCTTC	CASSQDSQGGYNEQFF
TRBJ1-1	NA	NA	TRBV5-1	TGCGCCAGCAGTTTAGGGGTGGCGAACACTGAAGCTTTCTTT	CASSLGVANTEAFF
TRBJ2-3	many	NA	TRBV6-4	TGTGCCAGCAGTGACTCACCGGGTGGTATGCCAGATACGCAGTATTTT	CASSDSPGGMPDTQYF
TRBJ2-2	NA	NA	TRBV4-3	TGCGCCAGCAGCCAAGAGACACTCCAGACCGGGGAGCTGTTTTTT	CASSQETLQTGELFF
TRBJ1-1	NA	NA	TRBV4-3	TGCGCCAGCAGCCTCTCAGGGCTGGGGCGGAACACTGAAGCTTTCTTT	CASSLSGLGRNTEAFF
TRBJ2-7	NA	NA	TRBV5-1	TGCGCCAGCAGCTTGCGGGGGAACGCCGAGCAGTACTTC	CASSLRGNAEQYF
TRBJ2-7	NA	NA	TRBV29-1	TGCAGCGCAGAAGGGGCAGCGACCTACGAGCAGTACTTC	CSAEGAATYEQYF
TRBJ1-2	NA	TRBD1	TRBV4-2	TGTGCCAGCAGCCAAGATGGGGACAGTATATACTATGGCTACACCTTC	CASSQDGDSIYYGYTF
TRBJ1-1	few	TRBD1	TRBV19	TGTGCCAGTATGGGGACAGGGATGAACACTGAAGCTTTCTTT	CASMGTGMNTEAFF
TRBJ2-5	NA	TRBD1	TRBV7-7	TGTGCTAGCAGCTTAGGGACAGGGGAAGAGACCCAGTACTTC	CASSLGTGEETQYF
TRBJ2-7	NA	TRBD2	TRBV30	TGTGCCTGGAGTGGGGGACTAGCGGGACTTTCCTACGAGCAGTACTTC	CAWSGGLAGLSYEQYF
TRBJ2-5	NA	NA	TRBV7-6	TGTGCCAGCAGCTATCACGAGGGACAAGAGACCCAGTACTTC	CASSYHEGQETQYF
TRBJ2-7	few	TRBD1	TRBV19	TGTGCCAGTAGTGACAGGGACAGTCCGACCTACGAGCAGTACTTC	CASSDRDSPTYEQYF
TRBJ2-5	NA	TRBD2	TRBV7-8	TGTGCCAGCAGCTTAGTTGGAGCGGGAGAGGGGGGGGAGACCCAGTACTTC	CASSLVGAGEGGETQYF